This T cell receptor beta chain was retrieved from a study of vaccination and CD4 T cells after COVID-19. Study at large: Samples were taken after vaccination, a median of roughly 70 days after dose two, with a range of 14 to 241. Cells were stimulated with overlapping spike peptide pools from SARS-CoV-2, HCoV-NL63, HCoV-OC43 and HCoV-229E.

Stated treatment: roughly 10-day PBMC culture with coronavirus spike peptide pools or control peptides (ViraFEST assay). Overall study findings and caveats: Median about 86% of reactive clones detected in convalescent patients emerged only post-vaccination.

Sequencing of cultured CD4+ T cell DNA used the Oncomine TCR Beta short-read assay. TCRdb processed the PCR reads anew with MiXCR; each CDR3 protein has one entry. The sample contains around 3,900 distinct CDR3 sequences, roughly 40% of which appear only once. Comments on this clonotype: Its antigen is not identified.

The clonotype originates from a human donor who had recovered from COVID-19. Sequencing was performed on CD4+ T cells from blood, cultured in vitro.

CDR3 residues: CASSKGSSNSPLHF. The CDR3 DNA reads as TGTGCCAGCAGTAAAGGGTCCTCCAATTCACCCCTCCACTTT. The J gene is TRBJ1-6, the V gene TRBV6-1, with no clear D. In germline, CDR1 is MNHNS, CDR2 SASEGT. The CDR3 spans 14 residues. The V and J ends lost 5 bases and 7 bases respectively, with 12 bases between them.